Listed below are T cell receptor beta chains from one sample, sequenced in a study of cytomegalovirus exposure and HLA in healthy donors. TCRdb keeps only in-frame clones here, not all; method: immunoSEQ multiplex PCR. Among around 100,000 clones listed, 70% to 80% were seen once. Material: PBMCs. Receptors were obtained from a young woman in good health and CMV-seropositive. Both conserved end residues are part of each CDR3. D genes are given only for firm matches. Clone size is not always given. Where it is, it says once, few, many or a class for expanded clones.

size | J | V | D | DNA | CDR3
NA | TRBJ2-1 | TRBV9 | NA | TGTGCCAGCAGCTCCCGGGACTCCTCCTACAATGAGCAGTTCTTC | CASSSRDSSYNEQFF
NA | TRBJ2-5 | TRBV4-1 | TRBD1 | TGCGCCAGCAGCCAGACAGGGAACCAAGAGACCCAGTACTTC | CASSQTGNQETQYF
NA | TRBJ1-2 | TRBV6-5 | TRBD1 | TGTGCCAGCAGTAAAGGGCAGGGGGGCGGCTACACCTTC | CASSKGQGGGYTF
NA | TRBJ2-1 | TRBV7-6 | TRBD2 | TGTGCCAGCAGAGGTAGTGGGACTAGCGGGGCCTACAATGAGCAGTTCTTC | CASRGSGTSGAYNEQFF
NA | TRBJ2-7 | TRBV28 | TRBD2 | TGTGCCAGCAGTTTGCCGGGACTAGCTTACGAGCAGTACTTC | CASSLPGLAYEQYF
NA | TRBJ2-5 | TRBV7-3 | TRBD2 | TGTGCCAGCAGCCTGAACGGACTAGCGGGAGAGGAGACCCAGTACTTC | CASSLNGLAGEETQYF
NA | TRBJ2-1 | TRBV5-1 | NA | TGCGCCAGCAGCCTCGACAATGAGCAGTTCTTC | CASSLDNEQFF
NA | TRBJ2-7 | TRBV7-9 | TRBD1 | TGTGCCAGCAGCCCTCGAGGCCAGGGGGCTGGCGAGCAGTACTTC | CASSPRGQGAGEQYF
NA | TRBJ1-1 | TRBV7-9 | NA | TGTGCCAGCAGCTTAGCAGGGGTTACTGAAGCTTTCTTT | CASSLAGVTEAFF
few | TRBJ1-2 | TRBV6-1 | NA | TGTGCCAGCAGTGAAAGTACAGTAGCTAACTATGGCTACACCTTC | CASSESTVANYGYTF
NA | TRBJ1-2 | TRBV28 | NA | TGTGCCAGCAGTTCGGGTCCCCCTAACTATGGCTACACCTTC | CASSSGPPNYGYTF
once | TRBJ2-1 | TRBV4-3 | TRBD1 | TGCGCCAGCAGCCGGGACAGTGGGAATGAGCAGTTCTTC | CASSRDSGNEQFF
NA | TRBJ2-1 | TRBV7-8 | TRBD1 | TGTGCCAGCAGCCGTCCCGGGACAGGGGCTTGGAATGAGCAGTTCTTC | CASSRPGTGAWNEQFF
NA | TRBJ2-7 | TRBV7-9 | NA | TGTGCCAGCAGCTTAGCGGGAGCTGACGAGCAGTACTTC | CASSLAGADEQYF
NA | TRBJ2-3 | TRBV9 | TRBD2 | TGTGCCAGCAGCCCCAGCGGGAGGACTGGTGATACGCAGTATTTT | CASSPSGRTGDTQYF
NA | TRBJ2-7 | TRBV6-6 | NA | TGTGCCAGCACCTCCGCTGGAGGGTACGAGCAGTACTTC | CASTSAGGYEQYF
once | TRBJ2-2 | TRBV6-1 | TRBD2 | TGTGCCAGCAGTGAAGTTCGACTAGCGGGAAACACCGGGGAGCTGTTTTTT | CASSEVRLAGNTGELFF
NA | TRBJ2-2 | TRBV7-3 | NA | TGTGCCAGCAGCACTCAAAACACCGGGGAGCTGTTTTTT | CASSTQNTGELFF
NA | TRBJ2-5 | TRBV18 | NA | TGTGCCAGCTCACCAGGCGAAGGGGCAGAGACCCAGTACTTC | CASSPGEGAETQYF
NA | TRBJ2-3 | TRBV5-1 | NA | TGCGCCAGCAGCTTGGCCGGGTTAAGCGGGAGCACAGATACGCAGTATTTT | CASSLAGLSGSTDTQYF
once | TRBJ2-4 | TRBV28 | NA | TGTGCCACTTGGCAACGACGACTAGCCAAAAACATTCAGTACTTC | CATWQRRLAKNIQYF
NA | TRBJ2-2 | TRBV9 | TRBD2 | TGTGCCAGCAGCGCCCTCACTAGCGCCGCCACCGGGGAGCTGTTTTTT | CASSALTSAATGELFF
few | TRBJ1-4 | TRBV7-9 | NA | TGTGCCAGCAGCTTAGGGGCAGGGACTAATGAAAAACTGTTTTTT | CASSLGAGTNEKLFF
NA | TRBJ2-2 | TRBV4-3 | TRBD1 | TGCGCCAGCAGCCAGGCCCAGGGGGACAGCGGGGAGCTGTTTTTT | CASSQAQGDSGELFF
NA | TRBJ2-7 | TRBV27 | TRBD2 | TGTGCCAGCAGTTACGGACTAGCGGGGCCCTACGAGCAGTACTTC | CASSYGLAGPYEQYF
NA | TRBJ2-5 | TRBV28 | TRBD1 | TGTGCCAGCAGATACAGGGGGCTCTGGGAGACCCAGTACTTC | CASRYRGLWETQYF
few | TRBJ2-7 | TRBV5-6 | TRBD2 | TGTGCCAGCAGCTTGGGTTCCGGGAGGGCTGTCGAGCAGTACTTC | CASSLGSGRAVEQYF
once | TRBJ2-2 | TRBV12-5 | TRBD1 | TGTGCTAGTGGTTTGCCTCGACAGGGGGCCCCCAGGGCCGGGGAGCTGTTTTTT | CASGLPRQGAPRAGELFF
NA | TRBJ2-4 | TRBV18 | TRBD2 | TGTGCCAGCTCCCCGGGACTAGAGACCAAAAACATTCAGTACTTC | CASSPGLETKNIQYF
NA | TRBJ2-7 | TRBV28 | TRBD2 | TGTGCCAGCAGTTTAGCTAGCGGGGGCTCCTACGAGCAGTACTTC | CASSLASGGSYEQYF
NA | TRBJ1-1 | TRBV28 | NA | TGTGCCAGCAGTCCAGGATTTATGAACACTGAAGCTTTCTTT | CASSPGFMNTEAFF
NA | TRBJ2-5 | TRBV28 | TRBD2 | TGTGCCAGCAGTTCTAGACTAGCGCGATTTCGGGAGACCCAGTACTTC | CASSSRLARFRETQYF
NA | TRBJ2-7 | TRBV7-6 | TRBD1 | TGTGCCAGCAGCTCCGGACAGGGTGGCTCCTACGAGCAGTACTTC | CASSSGQGGSYEQYF
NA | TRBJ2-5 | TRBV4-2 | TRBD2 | TGTGCCAGCAGCCAAGTCCTAGCGGGAGGGTCGGAGACCCAGTACTTC | CASSQVLAGGSETQYF
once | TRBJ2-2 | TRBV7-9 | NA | TGTGCCAGCAGCGCGACAGGAACGAACACCGGGGAGCTGTTTTTT | CASSATGTNTGELFF
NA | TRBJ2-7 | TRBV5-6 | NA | TGTGCCAGCAGCTTGGTAACTGGTAAAGAGCAGTACTTC | CASSLVTGKEQYF
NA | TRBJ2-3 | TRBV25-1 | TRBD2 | TGTGCCAGCAGTGATCCCCGAGCGGGACCGACAGATACGCAGTATTTT | CASSDPRAGPTDTQYF
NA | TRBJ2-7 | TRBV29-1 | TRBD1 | TGCAGCGTTGAGGGCACCGGGACAGCCTTTACCTACGAGCAGTACTTC | CSVEGTGTAFTYEQYF
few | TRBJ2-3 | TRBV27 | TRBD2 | TGTGCCAGCAGTTCGGGACTAATCCCAACAGATACGCAGTATTTT | CASSSGLIPTDTQYF
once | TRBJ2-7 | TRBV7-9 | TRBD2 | TGTGCCAGCAGTTCCAGCGGGAGTTTGAACGAGCAGTACTTC | CASSSSGSLNEQYF
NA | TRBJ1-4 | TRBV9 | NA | TGTGCCAGCAGCTCAACAGGGACCCATGAAAAACTGTTTTTT | CASSSTGTHEKLFF
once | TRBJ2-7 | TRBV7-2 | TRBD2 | TGTGCCAGCAGCTTAAGGACTAGCGGGAGGGCCGAGGCCTACGAGCAGTACTTC | CASSLRTSGRAEAYEQYF
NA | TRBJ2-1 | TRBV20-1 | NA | TGCAGTGCTTCTACAGGGCAAACGCAGTTCTTC | CSASTGQTQFF
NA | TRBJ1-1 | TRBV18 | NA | TGTGCCAGCTCCCCCCTTGGGGGCCCCCGGGGAGACACTGAAGCTTTCTTT | CASSPLGGPRGDTEAFF
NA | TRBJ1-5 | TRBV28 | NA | TGTGCCAGCAGCTCCGGGTGGAATCAGCCCCAGCATTTT | CASSSGWNQPQHF
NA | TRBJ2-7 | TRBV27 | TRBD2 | TGTGCCAGCAGTACCCTGACTAGCGGAGTACCCTACGAGCAGTACTTC | CASSTLTSGVPYEQYF
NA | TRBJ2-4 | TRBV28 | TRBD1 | TGTGCCAGCAGTCTTCCTCGGACAGGGGGCTCCGTAGCCAAAAACATTCAGTACTTC | CASSLPRTGGSVAKNIQYF
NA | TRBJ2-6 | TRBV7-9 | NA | TGTGCCAGCAGCTGGGGGGACAGTTCCTTAGGCGGGGCCAACGTCCTGACTTTC | CASSWGDSSLGGANVLTF
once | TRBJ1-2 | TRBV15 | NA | TGTGCCACCAGCAGAGATAGGGGTGGGTATGGCTACACCTTC | CATSRDRGGYGYTF
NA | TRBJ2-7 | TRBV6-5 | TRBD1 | TGTGCCAGCAGCCCTGGCAGGGGGTTCGAGCAGTACTTC | CASSPGRGFEQYF
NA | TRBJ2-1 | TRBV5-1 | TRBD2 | TGCGCCAGCAGCCCGAGCCTAGCGGGAGCGAGGAATGAGCAGTTCTTC | CASSPSLAGARNEQFF
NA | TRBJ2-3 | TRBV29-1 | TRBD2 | TGCAGCGTTTCCCTGACTAGCGGAGGGGGAGATACGCAGTATTTT | CSVSLTSGGGDTQYF
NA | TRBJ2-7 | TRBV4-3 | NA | TGCGCCAGCAGCCTCAGCCCGGGACTCATCCACGAGCAGTACTTC | CASSLSPGLIHEQYF
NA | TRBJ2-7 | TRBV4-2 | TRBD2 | TGTGCCAGCAGCCAAGAGGGAGGGACCGTCTACGAGCAGTACTTC | CASSQEGGTVYEQYF
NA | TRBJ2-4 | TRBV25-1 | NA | TGTGCCAGCAGTGAAAAAGGACAACTAGCCAAAAACATTCAGTACTTC | CASSEKGQLAKNIQYF
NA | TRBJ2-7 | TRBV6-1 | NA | TGTGCCAGCAGATCAGACTCTCCCGAGCAGTACTTC | CASRSDSPEQYF
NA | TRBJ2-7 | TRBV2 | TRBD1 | TGTGCCAGCTACGGGACAGGCCCCTACGAGCAGTACTTC | CASYGTGPYEQYF
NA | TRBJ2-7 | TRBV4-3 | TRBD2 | TGCGCCAGCAGCCAAGATAAGGCGGGAGGGCCCTCCTACGAGCAGTACTTC | CASSQDKAGGPSYEQYF
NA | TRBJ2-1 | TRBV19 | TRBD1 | TGTGCCAGTAGTCCTGACAGGGGAATCTACAATGAGCAGTTCTTC | CASSPDRGIYNEQFF
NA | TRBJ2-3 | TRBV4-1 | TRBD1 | TGCGCCAGCAGCCGGGACAGGGAAAGCACAGATACGCAGTATTTT | CASSRDRESTDTQYF